The source of this TCR beta chain is a study of circulating tumor DNA in untreated peripheral T-cell lymphoma. A note on this clone: One junction end does not reproduce the germline sequence, and a read error may be involved.

The tumor tissue sample was taken at baseline before any treatment. Germline V gene lookup returns CDR1 LNHNV and CDR2 YYDKDF (reference sequence). CDR3 length: 15 residues. TCRdb's table, derived via immunoSEQ multiplex PCR, lists solely in-frame clones and lacks some. The sample carries roughly 10,000 clones, around four fifths recorded once. The chain links TRBV15 to TRBJ1-6; D is unresolved. The sequence derives from a human donor with peripheral T-cell lymphoma. Source material: tumor tissue. CDR3 amino acids: CASSLGSTGNSPLHF. The CDR3 DNA reads as TGTGCCAGCAGCTTGGGCAGCACTGGGAATTCACCCCTCCACTTT.